This entry lists 23 T cell receptor beta chains sequenced from one sample in a study of blood T cell repertoires in COVID-19. Assay used: immunoSEQ multiplex PCR; TCRdb lists only in-frame clones, some missing. The sample includes a few hundred thousand clones, under 90% of them seen just once. The sample taken for sequencing was peripheral blood. These receptor sequences come from an elderly woman with COVID-19, enrolled during active disease.

This clone showed up just once. This chain joins TRBV24-1 and TRBJ2-1; D is undetermined. Germline assignment: CDR1 KGHDR and CDR2 SFDVKD. The V and J ends lost 5 bases and 3 bases respectively, with 7 bases between them. The CDR3 runs 13 residues. The CDR3 coding sequence is TGTGCCACCAGTGTTACCGGCTACAATGAGCAGTTCTTC. Its protein is CATSVTGYNEQFF.

This clone was seen a few times. The chain carries TRBV27 and TRBJ2-3; 12 positions agree with TRBD2. Germline V CDR1 and CDR2: MNHEY, SMNVEV (reference sequence). CDR3 length: 19 amino acids. V shed 5 bases, J shed 1 base, and the junction held 13 bases outside the gene matches. CDR3 in amino acids: CASSPRLAGGRVGTDTQYF. The CDR3 DNA reads as TGTGCCAGCAGTCCTCGTCTAGCGGGGGGGCGGGTTGGCACAGATACGCAGTATTTT.

The chain uses TRBV28 and TRBJ1-2; D ambiguous. V was shortened by 2 bases and J by 2 bases, with 6 bases between the two germline ends. Germline-derived CDR1 and CDR2 are MDHEN and SYDVKM. The CDR3 runs to 13 residues. CDR3 region: CASSLDKNYGYTF. The CDR3 nucleotides are TGTGCCAGCAGTTTAGACAAGAACTATGGCTACACCTTC.

The chain employs TRBV29-1 and TRBJ2-1, with D possibly being TRBD1 (6 bases). The CDR3 runs to 14 residues. Trimming stripped 7 bases from V and 6 bases from J, with 19 bases between. Germline V gene data show CDR1 as SQVTM and CDR2 as ANQGSEA. CDR3 sequence: CSGAFGTQSNEQFF. The CDR3 DNA reads TGCAGCGGGGCCTTTGGGACACAATCCAATGAGCAGTTCTTC.

The chain links TRBV24-1 to TRBJ2-3, with a possible D match to TRBD2 (5 bases). The germline V and J ends were trimmed by 8 bases and 1 base, with 15 bases remaining between them. The germline gives CDR1 KGHDR, CDR2 SFDVKD. The CDR3 loop spans 15 amino acids. CDR3 loop: CATNGRDKGTDTQYF. The CDR3 DNA reads as TGTGCCACCAATGGACGGGATAAAGGCACAGATACGCAGTATTTT.

The chain couples TRBV2 to TRBJ1-2, with D tentatively TRBD1 (5 bases). From germline, CDR1 is SNHLY and CDR2 FYNNEI. The length of the CDR3 is 13 residues. V was clipped by 6 bases and J by 4 bases, with 12 bases between them. CDR3 coding DNA: TGTGCCAGCAGAGCGGGGCCCGGCTATGGCTACACCTTC. Its protein product is CASRAGPGYGYTF.

The chain is built from TRBV15 and TRBJ1-6; D is unresolved. The V and J ends lost 7 bases and 6 bases respectively, with 13 bases between them. Germline V gene lookup returns CDR1 LNHNV and CDR2 YYDKDF (reference sequence). This CDR3 has 14 residues. CDR3 DNA: TGTGCCACCACTACGACGCGAGGTAATTCACCCCTCCACTTT. Protein: CATTTTRGNSPLHF. The full variable domain, with the rest looked up from reference TRBV15 and TRBJ1-6, is DAMVIQNPRYQVTQFGKPVTLSCSQTLNHNVMYWYQQKSSQAPKLLFHYYDKDFNNEADTPDNFQSRRPNTSFCFLDIRSPGLGDTAMYLCATTTTRGNSPLHFGNGTRLTVT.

The chain links TRBV20-1 to TRBJ1-6; unclear D gene. The germline V gene has CDR1 DFQATT and CDR2 SNEGSKA (reference sequence). The CDR3 covers 14 residues. V shed 3 bases and J shed 0 bases, with 6 bases lying between them. This CDR3 is CSASRSSYNSPLHF. The DNA of the CDR3 is TGCAGTGCTAGTCGGAGCTCCTATAATTCACCCCTCCACTTT.

The chain is built from TRBV19 and TRBJ1-2; TRBD1 might be the D (6 bases). CDR1 LNHDA and CDR2 SQIVND come from the germline V gene (reference sequence). V gave up 8 bases and J gave up 2 bases, with 15 bases separating them. The CDR3 length is 14 residues. The CDR3 region has the DNA TGTGCCAGTTCTAAGATGGGACAAAACTATGGCTACACCTTC. Residues: CASSKMGQNYGYTF. The full variable domain, rest sourced from reference TRBV19 and TRBJ1-2, is DGGITQSPKYLFRKEGQNVTLSCEQNLNHDAMYWYRQDPGQGLRLIYYSQIVNDFQKGDIAEGYSVSREKKESFPLTVTSAQKNPTAFYLCASSKMGQNYGYTFGSGTRLTVV.

This clone was found a few times. The chain combines TRBV11-2 with TRBJ2-7; perhaps TRBD2 as D (6 bases). CDR3 length: 16 amino acids. The V and J ends lost 3 bases and 0 bases respectively, with 15 bases between them. From germline, CDR1 is SGHAT and CDR2 FQNNGV. In DNA form, the CDR3 reads TGTGCCAGCAGCTTCATCCGGGACTTAAACTCCTACGAGCAGTACTTC. Protein: CASSFIRDLNSYEQYF.

The J gene is TRBJ1-2, the V gene TRBV2, with a possible D match to TRBD1 (6 bases). This CDR3 contains 12 residues. Germline V lookup: CDR1 SNHLY, CDR2 FYNNEI. Trimming removed 7 bases at V and 6 bases at J, with 12 bases between. CDR3 in DNA: TGTGCCAGCAAAGGGCAGGGGCATGGCTACACCTTC. This translates into CASKGQGHGYTF.

The chain employs TRBV6-1 and TRBJ2-7; 10 positions agree with TRBD2. From germline, CDR1 is MNHNS and CDR2 SASEGT. This CDR3 comprises 15 residues. V was clipped by 3 bases and J by 4 bases; unmatched bases: 6. The CDR3 DNA is TGTGCCAGCAGTGACCAACTAGCGGGGTATTACGAGCAGTACGTC. This sequence encodes CASSDQLAGYYEQYV.

The J gene is TRBJ2-5, the V gene TRBV3-1 (or the pseudogene TRBV3-2), with TRBD1 identical over 9 bases. With 5 bases clipped from V and 5 bases from J, the junction kept 9 bases outside the gene matches. The CDR3 extends over 15 amino acids. CDR1 and CDR2 (germline): LGHDT, YNNKEL (reference sequence). The CDR3 sequence is CASSWGTGMRETQYF. The CDR3 DNA sequence: TGTGCCAGCAGCTGGGGGACAGGGATGCGGGAGACCCAGTACTTC.

This clone came up once. The chain links TRBV5-1 to TRBJ1-2; 7 bases line up with TRBD1. The CDR3 covers 12 residues. Per germline, CDR1 SGHRS and CDR2 YFSETQ. V trimming: 7 bases; J trimming: 2 bases; junction bases outside the gene matches: 2. The chain's CDR3 is CASRQGNYGYTF. The CDR3 DNA reads as TGCGCCAGCCGACAGGGAAACTATGGCTACACCTTC.

The chain carries TRBV7-2 and TRBJ2-3; 9 nucleotides line up with TRBD2. Germline assignment: CDR1 SGHTA and CDR2 FQGNSA. V was pared by 8 bases and J by 0 bases, with 12 bases of the junction left unmatched. CDR3 length: 17 amino acids. This CDR3 is CASLARAGGTSTDTQYF. The DNA for the CDR3 is TGTGCCAGCCTAGCTAGGGCGGGGGGGACTAGCACAGATACGCAGTATTTT.

About this clone itself: Other DNA sequences from this sample encode an identical CDR3 as well. The V and J genes are TRBV12-3 or TRBV12-4 and TRBJ1-3, with D hard to call. This CDR3 has 13 residues. With 5 bases removed from V and 0 bases from J, the gap between germline ends came to 5 bases. The CDR3, as DNA: TGTGCCAGCAGTCGGGGCTCTGGAAACACCATATATTTT. Its protein is CASSRGSGNTIYF.

The gene calls are TRBV19 and TRBJ2-1, with 9 bases fitting TRBD2. There are 15 residues in the CDR3. CDR1 is LNHDA, CDR2 SQIVND, per germline (reference sequence). Trimming cost V 2 bases and J 4 bases; bases outside gene matches: 3. The CDR3 sequence is CASSISSGVYNEQFF. In nucleotides, the CDR3 is TGTGCCAGTAGTATATCTAGCGGGGTGTACAATGAGCAGTTCTTC.

This rearrangement joins TRBV6-5 to TRBJ1-5; perhaps TRBD1 as D (5 bases). Deletions cut 6 bases from V and 5 bases from J, with 14 bases between. The CDR3 extends over 14 amino acids. CDR1 and CDR2 (germline): MNHEY, SVGAGI. CDR3 sequence (DNA): TGTGCCAGCAGCTCCCAGGGAAGCGATCAGCCCCAGCATTTT. Translation: CASSSQGSDQPQHF.

The rearrangement uses TRBV5-8 and TRBJ1-1, with a possible D match to TRBD1 (5 bases). The CDR3 has 15 amino acids. The V end was cut by 0 bases, the J end by 6 bases, with 15 bases between. CDR1 SGHTS and CDR2 YDEGEE come from the germline V gene. This CDR3 reads CASSLGTTSVPEAFF. Here the CDR3 DNA reads TGTGCCAGCAGCTTGGGGACAACCTCGGTCCCTGAAGCTTTCTTT.

The V call is TRBV2, the J call TRBJ1-4, with no clear D. V lost 6 bases and J 0 bases, leaving 17 bases between the germline ends. Germline-derived CDR1 and CDR2 are SNHLY and FYNNEI. The CDR3 sequence is 17 residues long. CDR3 amino acids: CASRVTPLLATNEKLFF. The CDR3 DNA reads TGTGCCAGCAGGGTAACACCCCTCCTTGCAACTAATGAAAAACTGTTTTTT. Full variable domain (rest looked up from reference TRBV2 and TRBJ1-4): EPEVTQTPSHQVTQMGQEVILRCVPISNHLYFYWYRQILGQKVEFLVSFYNNEISEKSEIFDDQFSVERPDGSNFTLKIRSTKLEDSAMYFCASRVTPLLATNEKLFFGSGTQLSVL.

This rearrangement joins TRBV6-1 to TRBJ2-7; no reliable D call. Trimming shortened V by 3 bases and J by 0 bases, and 9 bases separated the two germline ends. Germline CDR1 reads MNHNS; CDR2 reads SASEGT. This CDR3 contains 14 residues. The chain's CDR3 is CASSDLGTSYEQYF. The CDR3 bases are TGTGCCAGCAGTGACCTGGGCACCTCCTACGAGCAGTACTTC.

CDR3 region: CASSGGQISYTEAFF. Written as DNA, the CDR3 is TGTGCCAGCAGCGGCGGCCAGATATCGTACACTGAAGCTTTCTTT. The V gene is TRBV7-2, the J gene TRBJ1-1, with D unclear. The CDR3 spans 15 residues. CDR1 and CDR2 from the germline V gene are SGHTA and FQGNSA. V dropped 5 bases and J dropped 3 bases, with 16 bases sitting between them.

The genes are TRBV21-1 and TRBJ2-7; the tabulated D call, TRBD1, remains unverified against the DNA. TRBV21-1 is a known pseudogene. CDR3 size: 12 residues. The CDR3 bases are TGTGCCAGCAGCATGGGCCTATACGAGCAGTACGTC. Its translation: CASSMGLYEQYV.